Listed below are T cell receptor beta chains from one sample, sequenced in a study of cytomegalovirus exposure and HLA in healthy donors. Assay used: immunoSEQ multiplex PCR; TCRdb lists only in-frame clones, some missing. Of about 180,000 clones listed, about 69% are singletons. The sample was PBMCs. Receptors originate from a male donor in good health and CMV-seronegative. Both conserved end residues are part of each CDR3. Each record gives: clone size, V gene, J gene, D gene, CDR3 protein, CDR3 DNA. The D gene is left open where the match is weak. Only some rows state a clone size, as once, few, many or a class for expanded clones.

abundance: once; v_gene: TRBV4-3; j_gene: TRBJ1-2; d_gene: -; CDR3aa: CASSQEAGNGHGYTF; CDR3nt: TGCGCCAGCAGCCAAGAGGCGGGGAATGGTCATGGCTACACCTTC
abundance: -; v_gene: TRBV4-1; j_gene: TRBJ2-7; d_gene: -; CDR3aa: CASSQDFRVTHEQYF; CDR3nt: TGCGCCAGCAGCCAAGATTTCAGGGTCACCCACGAGCAGTACTTC
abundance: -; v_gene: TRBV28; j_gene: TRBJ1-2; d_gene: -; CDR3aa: CASSSLLNQMNYGYTF; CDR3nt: TGTGCCAGCAGCTCCCTCTTAAACCAGATGAACTATGGCTACACCTTC
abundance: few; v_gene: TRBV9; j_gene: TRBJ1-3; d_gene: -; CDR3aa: CASSLQGSGGNTIYF; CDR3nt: TGTGCCAGCAGCCTACAGGGTAGTGGTGGAAACACCATATATTTT
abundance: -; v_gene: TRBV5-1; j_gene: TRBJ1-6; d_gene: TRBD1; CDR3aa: CASSLEGGQGNSPLHF; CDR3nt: TGCGCCAGCAGCCTTGAGGGGGGACAGGGGAATTCACCCCTCCACTTT
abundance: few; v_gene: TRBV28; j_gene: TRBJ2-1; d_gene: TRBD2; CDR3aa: CASSSTSGPSYNEQFF; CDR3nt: TGTGCCAGCAGTTCGACTAGCGGGCCCTCCTACAATGAGCAGTTCTTC
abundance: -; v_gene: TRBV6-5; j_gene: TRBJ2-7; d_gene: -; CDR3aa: CASSPEARGYEQYF; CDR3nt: TGTGCCAGCAGCCCAGAGGCCAGGGGCTACGAGCAGTACTTC
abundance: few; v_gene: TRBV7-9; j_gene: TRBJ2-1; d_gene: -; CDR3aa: CSSSPPPPGSYNEQFF; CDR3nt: TGTTCCAGCAGCCCTCCCCCCCCAGGCTCCTACAATGAGCAGTTCTTC
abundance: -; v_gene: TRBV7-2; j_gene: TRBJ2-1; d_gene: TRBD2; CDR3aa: CASSLSGGSYNEQFF; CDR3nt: TGTGCCAGCAGCCTTAGCGGGGGATCCTACAATGAGCAGTTCTTC
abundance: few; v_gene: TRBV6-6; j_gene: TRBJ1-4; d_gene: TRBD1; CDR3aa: CASSQYRGKAEKLFF; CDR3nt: TGTGCCAGCAGTCAGTACAGGGGTAAGGCGGAAAAACTGTTTTTT
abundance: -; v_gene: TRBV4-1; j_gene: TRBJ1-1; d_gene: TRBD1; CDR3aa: CASSQWDRGGEAFF; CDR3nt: TGCGCCAGCAGCCAATGGGACAGAGGGGGAGAAGCTTTCTTT
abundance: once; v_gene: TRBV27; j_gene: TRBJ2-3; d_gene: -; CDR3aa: CASTGQGSTDTQYF; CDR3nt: TGTGCCAGCACTGGGCAGGGATCCACAGATACGCAGTATTTT
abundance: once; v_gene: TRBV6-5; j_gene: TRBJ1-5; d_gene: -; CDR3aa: CASSWTEVNQPQHF; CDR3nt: TGTGCCAGCAGTTGGACAGAGGTCAATCAGCCCCAGCATTTT
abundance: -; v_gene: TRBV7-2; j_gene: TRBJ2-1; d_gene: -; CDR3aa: CASTVSIASYNEQFF; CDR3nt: TGTGCCAGCACCGTGTCTATAGCGTCCTACAATGAGCAGTTCTTC
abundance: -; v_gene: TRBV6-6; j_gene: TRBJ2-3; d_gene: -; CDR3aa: CASSYFPSTDTQYF; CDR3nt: TGTGCCAGCAGTTACTTCCCTAGCACAGATACGCAGTATTTT
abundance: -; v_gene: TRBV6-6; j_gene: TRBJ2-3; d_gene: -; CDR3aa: CASSYRSDTQYF; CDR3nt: TGTGCCAGCAGTTACCGGTCGGATACGCAGTATTTT
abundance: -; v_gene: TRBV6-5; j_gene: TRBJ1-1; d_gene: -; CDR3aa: CASSQGLNTEAFF; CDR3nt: TGTGCCAGCAGTCAGGGATTGAACACTGAAGCTTTCTTT
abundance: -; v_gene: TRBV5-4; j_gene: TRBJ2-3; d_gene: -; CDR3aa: CASSLVGSGYTDTQYF; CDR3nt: TGTGCCAGCAGCTTGGTGGGTAGCGGCTACACAGATACGCAGTATTTT
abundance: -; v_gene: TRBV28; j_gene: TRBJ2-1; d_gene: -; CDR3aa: CASSSRLQNNEQFF; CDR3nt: TGTGCCAGCAGTTCGAGGCTGCAGAACAATGAGCAGTTCTTC
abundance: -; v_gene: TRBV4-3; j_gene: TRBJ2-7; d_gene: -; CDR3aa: CASSQELRATYEQYF; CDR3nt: TGCGCCAGCAGCCAAGAGTTAAGAGCTACCTACGAGCAGTACTTC
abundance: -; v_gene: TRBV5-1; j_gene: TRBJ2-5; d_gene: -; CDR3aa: CASSRAGHETQYF; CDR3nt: TGCGCCAGCAGCCGAGCAGGCCATGAGACCCAGTACTTC
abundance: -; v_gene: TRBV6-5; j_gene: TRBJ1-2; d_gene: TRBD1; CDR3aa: CASSATPGTGHYTF; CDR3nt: TGTGCCAGCAGTGCAACCCCCGGGACAGGGCACTACACCTTC
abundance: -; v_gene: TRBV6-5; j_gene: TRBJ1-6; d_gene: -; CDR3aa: CASSYSGSPLHF; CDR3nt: TGTGCCAGCAGTTACTCCGGTTCACCCCTCCACTTT
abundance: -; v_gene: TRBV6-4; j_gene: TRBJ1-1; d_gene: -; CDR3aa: CASSDSPGGPTEAFF; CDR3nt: TGTGCCAGCAGTGACTCGCCGGGGGGACCCACTGAAGCTTTCTTT
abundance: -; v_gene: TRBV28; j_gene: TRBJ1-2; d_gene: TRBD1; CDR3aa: CAAGGEGTGTWYGYTF; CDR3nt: TGTGCCGCAGGGGGGGAAGGGACAGGGACCTGGTATGGCTACACCTTC
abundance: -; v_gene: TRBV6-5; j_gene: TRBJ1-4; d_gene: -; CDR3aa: CASSWRSTNEKLFF; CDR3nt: TGTGCCAGCAGTTGGAGATCAACTAATGAAAAACTGTTTTTT
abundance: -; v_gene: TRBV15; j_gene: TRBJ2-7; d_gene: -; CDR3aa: CATSRDEDEQYF; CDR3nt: TGTGCCACCAGCAGAGATGAGGACGAGCAGTACTTC
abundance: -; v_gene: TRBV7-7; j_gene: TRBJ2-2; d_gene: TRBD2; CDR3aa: CASSSAGAETGELFF; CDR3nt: TGTGCCAGCAGTTCGGCGGGAGCCGAGACCGGGGAGCTGTTTTTT
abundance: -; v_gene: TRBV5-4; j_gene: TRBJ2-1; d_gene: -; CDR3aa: CASREGRSDEQFF; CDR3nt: TGTGCCAGCAGGGAGGGCCGGTCGGATGAGCAGTTCTTC
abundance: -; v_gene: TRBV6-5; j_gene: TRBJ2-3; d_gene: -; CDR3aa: CASSYSSTRRGDTQYF; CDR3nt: TGTGCCAGCAGTTACTCGAGTACGAGGCGCGGGGATACGCAGTATTTT